This TCR beta chain was sequenced during a study of T-cell reconstitution after alpha-beta-depleted transplantation in children. Points from the study as a whole: In some patients, recipient T cells and intrathymic progenitors surviving conditioning explained high day-60 diversity. From newly produced T cells came most of the T-cell counts and diversity one year after transplant. Expanded graft clones numbering several hundred reportedly gave rise to alpha-beta T cells about two months after transplant.

Preparing the TCRbeta library involved the use of unique molecular identifiers. MiXCR, run by TCRdb on the PCR reads, gives a single entry per CDR3 protein. The data hold approximately 980,000 distinct CDR3 sequences, with under 30% observed a single time. Concerning this clonotype itself: What it recognizes is unknown.

This CDR3 comprises 15 residues. With V trimmed by 7 bases and J by 3 bases, 9 bases remained unmatched. This chain uses TRBV12-3 or TRBV12-4 with TRBJ2-1; TRBD2 matches at 7 bases. The TCR sequence derives from a boy less than two years old who had a stem cell transplant for SCID, so the T cells may come from the graft donor. The material sequenced was PBMCs, mostly from graft donor cells, taken 360 days after TCRalphabeta/CD19-depleted stem cell transplant. CDR3 sequence reads: CASITLGGVYNEQFF. The DNA for the CDR3 is TGTGCCAGCATCACATTGGGGGGGGTCTACAATGAGCAGTTCTTC.